The clone carrying this T cell receptor (beta chain) was seen a handful of times. Its antigen remains unidentified. This sample was taken from a study of vaccination effects on CD4 cells after COVID-19. Study-level information: After the second dose, samples were taken at median day 72.

Findings of the study overall: Both infection-induced and vaccine-induced clones contracted markedly at late post-vaccination timepoints. The study found that only 1 of 255 vaccine-induced clones from healthy vaccinees cross-reacted with common cold coronaviruses.

The CDR3 runs to 15 residues. Deletions cut 1 base from V and 2 bases from J, with 11 bases between. Germline loops: CDR1 MNHEY, CDR2 SMNVEV (reference sequence). Libraries were prepared by immunoSEQ multiplex PCR; TCRdb keeps only in-frame clonotypes and omits some of them. The table has roughly 24,000 clones, about three quarters seen once. Sequencing in the ViraFEST assay came after antigen-specific CD4+ T cells had been expanded with viral peptide pools, which were used to stimulate PBMC. CD4+ T cell isolation took place after approximately 11 days of culture. Everyone in the study got two shots of either the BNT162b2 or mRNA-1273 vaccine. They grew approximately 2.1 million PBMC in each well, adding 10 IU/ml IL-2 and about 9.9 ug/ml peptides.

The source material was CD4+ T cells from PBMCs cultured with HCoV-NL63 spike peptides, sampled after COVID-19 vaccination. This TCR came from a human donor who received a COVID-19 vaccine. The chain couples TRBV27 to TRBJ1-1; D might be TRBD1 (5 bases). CDR3 coding DNA: TGTGCCAGCAGTTTATGGGGCGGATCCAACACTGAAGCTTTCTTT. Translated: CASSLWGGSNTEAFF.